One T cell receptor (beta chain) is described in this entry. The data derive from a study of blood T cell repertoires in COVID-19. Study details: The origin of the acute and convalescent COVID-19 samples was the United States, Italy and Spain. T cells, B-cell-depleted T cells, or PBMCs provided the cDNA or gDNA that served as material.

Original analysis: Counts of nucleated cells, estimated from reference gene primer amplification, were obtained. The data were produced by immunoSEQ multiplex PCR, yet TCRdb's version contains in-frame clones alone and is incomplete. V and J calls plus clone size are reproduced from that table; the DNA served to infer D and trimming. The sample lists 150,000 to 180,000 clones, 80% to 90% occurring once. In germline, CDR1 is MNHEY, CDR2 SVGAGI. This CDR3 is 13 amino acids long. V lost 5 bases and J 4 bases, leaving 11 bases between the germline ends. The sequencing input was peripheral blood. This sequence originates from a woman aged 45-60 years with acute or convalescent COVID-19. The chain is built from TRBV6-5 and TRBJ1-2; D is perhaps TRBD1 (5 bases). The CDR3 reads CASSTRGLYGYTF. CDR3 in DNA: TGTGCCAGCAGTACAAGGGGTCTCTATGGCTACACCTTC.